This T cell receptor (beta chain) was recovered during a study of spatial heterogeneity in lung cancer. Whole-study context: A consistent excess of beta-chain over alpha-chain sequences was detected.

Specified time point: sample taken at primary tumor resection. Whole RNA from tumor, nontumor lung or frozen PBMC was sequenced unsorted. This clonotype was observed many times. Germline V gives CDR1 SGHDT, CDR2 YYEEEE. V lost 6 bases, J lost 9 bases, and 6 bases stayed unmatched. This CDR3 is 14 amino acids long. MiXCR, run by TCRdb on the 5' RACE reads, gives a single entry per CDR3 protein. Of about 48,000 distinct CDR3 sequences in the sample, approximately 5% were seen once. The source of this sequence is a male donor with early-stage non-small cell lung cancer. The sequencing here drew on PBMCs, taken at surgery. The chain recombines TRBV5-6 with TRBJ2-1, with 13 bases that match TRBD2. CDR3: CASTSWTSGSEQFF. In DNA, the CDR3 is TGTGCCAGCACCTCCTGGACTAGCGGGAGTGAGCAGTTCTTC.